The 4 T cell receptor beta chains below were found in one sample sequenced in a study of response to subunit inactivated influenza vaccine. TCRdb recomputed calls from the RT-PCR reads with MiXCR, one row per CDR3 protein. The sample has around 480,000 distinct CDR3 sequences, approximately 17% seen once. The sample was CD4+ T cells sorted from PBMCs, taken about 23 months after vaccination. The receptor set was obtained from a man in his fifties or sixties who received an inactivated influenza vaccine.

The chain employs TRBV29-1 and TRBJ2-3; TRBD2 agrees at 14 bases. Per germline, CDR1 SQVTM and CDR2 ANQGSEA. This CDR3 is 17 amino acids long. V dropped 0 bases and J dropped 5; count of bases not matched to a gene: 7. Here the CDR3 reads CSVEDPPGLAGVDTQYF. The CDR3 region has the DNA TGCAGCGTTGAAGATCCGCCGGGACTAGCGGGAGTAGATACGCAGTATTTT.

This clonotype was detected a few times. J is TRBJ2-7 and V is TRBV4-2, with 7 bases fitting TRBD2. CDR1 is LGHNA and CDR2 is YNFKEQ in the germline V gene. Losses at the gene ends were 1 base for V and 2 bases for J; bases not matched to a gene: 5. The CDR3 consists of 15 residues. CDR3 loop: CASSQVPGGPYEQYF. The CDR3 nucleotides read TGTGCCAGCAGCCAAGTCCCGGGGGGTCCCTACGAGCAGTACTTC.

The CDR3 reads CASSRGQGESEQYF. The CDR3 bases are TGTGCCAGCAGTAGGGGACAGGGGGAGAGCGAGCAGTACTTC. The chain couples TRBV12-3 or TRBV12-4 to TRBJ2-7; 11 bases are a match to TRBD1. The J segment lost 6 bases and the V segment lost 5 bases, leaving 6 bases of the junction unmatched. The length of the CDR3 is 14 residues.

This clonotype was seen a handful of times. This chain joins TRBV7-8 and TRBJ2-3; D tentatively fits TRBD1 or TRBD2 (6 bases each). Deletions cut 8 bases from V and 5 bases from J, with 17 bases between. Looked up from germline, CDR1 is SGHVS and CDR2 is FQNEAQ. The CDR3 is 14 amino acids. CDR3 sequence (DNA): TGTGCCAGCGTGCTGGGGGGCGGGGAAGATACGCAGTATTTT. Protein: CASVLGGGEDTQYF.